This T cell receptor beta chain stems from a study of beta chain features in type 1 diabetes. Whole-study context: Cell yields, gender and age were comparable in patients and healthy donors. The study's findings and limits: In every one of the four CD4+ subsets, TCRB CDR3s were moderately but significantly shorter in Type 1 diabetes patients.

Investigators reverse transcribed all isolated RNA, so they sequenced expressed TCRB transcripts. Sequencing used immunoSEQ multiplex PCR; TCRdb keeps in-frame clones, though not all of them. This sample yields roughly 450,000 clones, of which approximately 13% are seen a single time; approximately 0.038% belongs to the top ten. Germline V CDR1 and CDR2: MNHNS, SASEGT. CDR3 length equals 14 residues. With 3 bases removed from V and 8 bases from J, the gap between germline ends came to 14 bases. Points on this clone: Its antigen remains unknown.

The sample taken for sequencing was naive CD4+ T cells from blood. The rearrangement joins TRBV6-1 to TRBJ2-1; tentative D call: TRBD2 (5 bases). The TCR was taken from a man aged 25-45 years in good health. DNA of the CDR3: TGTGCCAGCAGTGAGAGGCCTAGCACCGATGAGCAGTTCTTC. The encoded protein is CASSERPSTDEQFF.